The clone carrying this T cell receptor beta chain was seen a single time. In germline, CDR1 is SGHNT, CDR2 YYREEE (reference sequence). V was shortened by 4 bases and J by 0 bases, with 17 bases between the two germline ends. This CDR3 has 16 residues. As processed by the authors: The assay estimated nucleated cells by amplifying reference gene primers. Some clones are missing from TCRdb's copy, which holds only in-frame ones; the method was immunoSEQ multiplex PCR. Clone size and the V and J calls come from that table; the DNA yielded D and trimming. The sample records roughly 300,000 clones, over 75% being singletons. The sample belongs to a study of blood T cell repertoires in COVID-19. Study in general: Researchers got acute and convalescent COVID-19 samples from the United States, Italy and Spain.

Material: PBMCs or T cells enriched from blood (not recorded which). This receptor was taken from a man aged 30-40 years who had recovered from COVID-19. V is TRBV5-4 and J is TRBJ2-7; D possibly corresponds to TRBD1 (6 bases). This CDR3 reads CASSPGAGASSYEQYF. The CDR3 DNA reads TGTGCCAGCAGCCCGGGCGCAGGGGCCAGCTCCTACGAGCAGTACTTC.